A single T cell receptor (beta chain) is shown here with its context. The entry originates in a study of OX40 agonist ivuxolimab in advanced cancers. Turning to the study itself: In this trial design, patients received ivuxolimab intravenously at 0.01 to 10 mg/kg every 2 weeks.

Sequencing used immunoSEQ multiplex PCR; TCRdb keeps in-frame clones, though not all of them. The repertoire consists of about 50,000 clones, with more than 75% occurring once and the leading ten covering 3% to 5%. CDR1 MNHNS and CDR2 SASEGT come from the germline V gene. This CDR3 is built from 12 residues. V was cut by 7 bases and J by 0 bases, with 6 bases left in between. This sample comprised CD4+ or CD8+ T cells sorted from blood, obtained in a trial of the OX40 agonist ivuxolimab. The J gene is TRBJ1-2, the V gene TRBV6-1; the D is unclear. This TCR was recovered from an adult with an advanced solid tumor such as melanoma, head and neck, liver or kidney cancer. The CDR3 bases are TGTGCCAGCAAAGGAACTAACTATGGCTACACCTTC. Protein sequence: CASKGTNYGYTF.